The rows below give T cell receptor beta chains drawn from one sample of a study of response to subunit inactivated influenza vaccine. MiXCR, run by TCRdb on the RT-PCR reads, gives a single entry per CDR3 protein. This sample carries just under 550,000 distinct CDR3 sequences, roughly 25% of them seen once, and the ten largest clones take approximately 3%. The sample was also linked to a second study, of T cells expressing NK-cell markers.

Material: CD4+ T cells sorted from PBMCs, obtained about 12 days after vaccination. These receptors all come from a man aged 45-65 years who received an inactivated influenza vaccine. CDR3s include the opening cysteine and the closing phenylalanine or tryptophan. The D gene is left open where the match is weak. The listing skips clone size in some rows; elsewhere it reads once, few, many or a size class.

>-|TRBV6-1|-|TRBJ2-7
CASIRTPSYEQYF
TGTGCCAGCATTCGGACGCCCTCCTACGAGCAGTACTTC
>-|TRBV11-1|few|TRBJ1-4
CASARTNEKLFF
TGTGCCAGCGCCAGAACTAATGAAAAACTGTTTTTT
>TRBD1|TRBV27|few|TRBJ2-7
CASSPDRVSYEQYF
TGTGCCAGCAGTCCAGACAGGGTATCCTACGAGCAGTACTTC
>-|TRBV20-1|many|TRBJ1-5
CSSHSGSNQPQHF
TGCAGTTCCCACTCAGGAAGCAATCAGCCCCAGCATTTT
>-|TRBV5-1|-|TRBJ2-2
CASSLQPRENTGELFF
TGCGCCAGCAGCTTGCAGCCGCGGGAGAACACCGGGGAGCTGTTTTTT
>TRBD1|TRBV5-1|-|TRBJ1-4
CASSLAGGGESEKLFF
TGCGCCAGCAGCTTGGCCGGAGGGGGCGAGAGTGAAAAACTGTTTTTT
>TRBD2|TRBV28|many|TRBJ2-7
CASSLSGGNGEQYF
TGTGCCAGCAGTTTATCGGGAGGCAATGGCGAGCAGTACTTC
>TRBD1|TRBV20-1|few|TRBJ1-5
CSAPGTVGNQPQHF
TGCAGTGCTCCTGGGACAGTGGGCAATCAGCCCCAGCATTTT
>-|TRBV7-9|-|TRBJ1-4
CASSRVEGRGLEKLFF
TGTGCCAGCAGCCGAGTCGAGGGGCGAGGACTCGAAAAACTGTTTTTT
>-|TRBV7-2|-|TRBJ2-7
CASSLEAGEQYF
TGTGCCAGCAGCTTAGAGGCGGGCGAGCAGTACTTC
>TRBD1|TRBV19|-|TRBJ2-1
CASSIGGTVHNEQFF
TGTGCCAGTAGTATAGGGGGGACAGTTCACAATGAGCAGTTCTTC
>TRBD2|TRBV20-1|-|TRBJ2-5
CSARDFGTSGAEETQYF
TGCAGTGCTAGAGATTTTGGGACTAGCGGGGCCGAAGAGACCCAGTACTTC
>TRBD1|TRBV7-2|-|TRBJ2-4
CASSLARGSQWYF
TGTGCCAGCAGCTTAGCCAGGGGGAGCCAGTGGTACTTC
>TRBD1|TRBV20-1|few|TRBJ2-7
CSASHRGLGEQYF
TGCAGTGCTAGTCACAGGGGTTTGGGCGAGCAGTACTTC
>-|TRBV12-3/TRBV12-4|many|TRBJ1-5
CASSVRGYQPQHF
TGTGCCAGCAGTGTCAGGGGATACCAGCCCCAGCATTTT
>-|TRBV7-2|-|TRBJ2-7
CASSLGGAGEIYEQYF
TGTGCCAGCAGCTTAGGCGGGGCAGGGGAGATCTACGAGCAGTACTTC
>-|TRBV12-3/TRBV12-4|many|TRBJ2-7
CASSFGAYEQYF
TGTGCCAGCAGTTTCGGGGCCTACGAGCAGTACTTC
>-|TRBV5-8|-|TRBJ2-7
CASSWKQSYEQYF
TGTGCCAGCAGCTGGAAACAGTCCTACGAGCAGTACTTC
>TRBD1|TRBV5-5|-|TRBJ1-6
CASRATGGSYNSPLHF
TGTGCCAGCAGGGCTACAGGGGGCTCCTATAATTCACCCCTCCACTTT
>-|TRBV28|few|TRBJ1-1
CASSLGVAEAFF
TGTGCCAGCAGTCTGGGGGTGGCTGAAGCTTTCTTT
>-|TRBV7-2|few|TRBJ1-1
CASSLVGGFTNTEAFF
TGTGCCAGCAGCTTAGTAGGCGGTTTTACGAACACTGAAGCTTTCTTT
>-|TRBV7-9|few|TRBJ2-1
CASSEASATSEQFF
TGTGCCAGCAGCGAGGCTAGCGCGACCAGTGAGCAGTTCTTC
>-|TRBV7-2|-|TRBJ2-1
CASSLDSLGEQFF
TGTGCCAGCAGCTTAGATAGCTTGGGGGAGCAGTTCTTC
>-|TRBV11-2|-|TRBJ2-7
CASSPRVQRSYEQYF
TGTGCCAGCAGCCCCCGCGTGCAACGCTCCTACGAGCAGTACTTC
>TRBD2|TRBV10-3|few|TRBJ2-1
CAISGNSGVNNEQFF
TGTGCCATCAGTGGGAATAGCGGGGTAAACAATGAGCAGTTCTTC
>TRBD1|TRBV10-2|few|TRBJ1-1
CASSEMGQGEGFEAFF
TGCGCCAGCAGTGAGATGGGACAGGGGGAGGGCTTTGAAGCTTTCTTT
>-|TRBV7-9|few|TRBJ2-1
CASQLDNEQFF
TGTGCCAGCCAGCTGGACAATGAGCAGTTCTTC
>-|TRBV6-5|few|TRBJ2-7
CASSYSDKREQYF
TGTGCCAGCAGTTACTCCGACAAACGCGAGCAGTACTTC
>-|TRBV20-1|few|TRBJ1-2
CSATGTLYGYTF
TGCAGTGCAACCGGGACACTATATGGCTACACCTTC
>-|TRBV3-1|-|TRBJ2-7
CASSQVGGLSYEQYF
TGTGCCAGCAGCCAAGTGGGCGGACTCTCCTACGAGCAGTACTTC
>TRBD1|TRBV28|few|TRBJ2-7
CASSLRWAGGIYEQYF
TGTGCCAGCAGTCTGAGGTGGGCAGGGGGCATCTACGAGCAGTACTTC
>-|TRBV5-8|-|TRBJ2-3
CASSLRGTRDVNF
TGTGCCAGCAGCCTGCGCGGGACGAGGGATGTTAATTTT
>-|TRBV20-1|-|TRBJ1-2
CSAHEHGRGKSF
TGCAGTGCTCATGAACACGGGAGGGGAAAATCTTTC
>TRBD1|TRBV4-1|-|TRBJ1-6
CASSQITGEKSPLHF
TGCGCCAGCAGCCAAATTACAGGGGAGAAGTCACCCCTCCACTTT
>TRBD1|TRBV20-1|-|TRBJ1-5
CSATAGGLGNQPQHF
TGCAGTGCTACGGCAGGGGGCTTGGGCAATCAGCCCCAGCATTTT
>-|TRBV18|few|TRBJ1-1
CASSPWREWNTEAFF
TGTGCCAGCTCACCATGGAGGGAGTGGAACACTGAAGCTTTCTTT
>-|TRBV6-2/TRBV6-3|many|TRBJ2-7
CAKSLGWTYEQYF
TGTGCCAAGAGTCTAGGGTGGACCTACGAGCAGTACTTC
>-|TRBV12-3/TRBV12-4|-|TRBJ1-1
CASINTGRRAFF
TGTGCCAGCATTAATACAGGGCGGCGAGCTTTCTTT
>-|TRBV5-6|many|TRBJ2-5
CASSQGPGETQYF
TGTGCCAGCAGCCAGGGACCCGGAGAGACCCAGTACTTC
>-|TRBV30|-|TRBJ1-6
CAWNRENSPLHF
TGTGCCTGGAATCGGGAAAACTCACCCCTCCACTTT
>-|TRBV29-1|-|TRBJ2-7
CSVGRGPNEQYF
TGCAGCGTTGGTCGGGGCCCCAACGAGCAGTACTTC
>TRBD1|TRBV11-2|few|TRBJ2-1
CASSLDWTGARNEQFF
TGTGCCAGCAGCTTAGACTGGACAGGGGCTAGGAATGAGCAGTTCTTC
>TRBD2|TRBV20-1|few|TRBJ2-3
CSAPGTSGRNTDTQYF
TGCAGTGCTCCTGGGACTAGCGGTAGAAACACAGATACGCAGTATTTT
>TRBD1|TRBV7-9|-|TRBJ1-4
CASSLEDRVGEKLFF
TGTGCCAGCAGCTTAGAAGACAGGGTTGGTGAAAAACTGTTTTTT
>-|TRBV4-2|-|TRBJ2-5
CASSQQGIETQYF
TGTGCCAGCAGCCAACAGGGGATCGAGACCCAGTACTTC
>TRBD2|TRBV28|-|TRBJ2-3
CASSFLLGAGGADTQYF
TGTGCCAGCAGTTTCCTCCTAGGGGCGGGAGGCGCAGATACGCAGTATTTT
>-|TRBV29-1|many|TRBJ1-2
CSVTGADGYTF
TGCAGCGTTACGGGGGCGGATGGCTACACCTTC
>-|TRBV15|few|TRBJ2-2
CATSFARGATGELFF
TGTGCCACCAGCTTTGCCAGGGGAGCCACCGGGGAGCTGTTTTTT
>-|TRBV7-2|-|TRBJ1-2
CASSLARGGYGYTF
TGTGCCAGCAGCTTAGCCAGGGGTGGGTATGGCTACACCTTC
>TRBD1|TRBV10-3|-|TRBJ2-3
CAISEQGAGTDTQYF
TGTGCCATCAGTGAACAGGGGGCAGGGACAGATACGCAGTATTTT
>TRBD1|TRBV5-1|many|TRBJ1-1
CASSLDRVEHGEAFF
TGCGCCAGCAGCCTGGACAGGGTTGAACATGGTGAAGCTTTCTTT
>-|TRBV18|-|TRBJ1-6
CASSPPNSPLHF
TGTGCCAGCTCACCACCGAACTCACCCCTCCACTTT